Presented here are 28 T cell receptor beta chains from one specimen sequenced in a study of blood T cells in healthy people across ages. The use of a sample-barcoded 5' primer and a J-beta primer mix characterized a second PCR of roughly 7 to 11 cycles. MiXCR, run by TCRdb on the 5' RACE reads, gives a single entry per CDR3 protein. The sample lists roughly 1,500,000 distinct CDR3 sequences; 42% were seen once. The specimen was blood. All receptors come from a woman aged 18-29 years in good health.

The rearrangement joins TRBV12-3 or TRBV12-4 to TRBJ2-7; D call uncertain. Trimming left V 3 bases short and J 7 bases short, with 19 bases between. The CDR3 runs 15 residues. CDR3 amino acids: CASSFRLSSYNEQYF. The CDR3 region has the DNA TGTGCCAGCAGTTTTCGGCTCAGCTCCTACAATGAGCAGTACTTC.

This chain connects TRBV7-8 to TRBJ2-4; D might be TRBD1 (6 bases). The CDR3 length is 15 residues. In germline, CDR1 is SGHVS, CDR2 FQNEAQ. V dropped 4 bases and J dropped 5 bases, with 15 bases sitting between them. In DNA form, the CDR3 reads TGTGCCAGCAGCTCACAGGCAGGGGCTCAAAACATTCAGTACTTC. Translation gives CASSSQAGAQNIQYF.

CDR3 in DNA: TGTGCCATCAGTGAGTCGGCGCCGAGCAATCAGCCCCAGCATTTT. It translates to CAISESAPSNQPQHF. V gene TRBV10-3 combines with J gene TRBJ1-5, with no clear D. The V and J ends lost 0 bases and 1 base respectively, with 7 bases between them. Germline-derived CDR1 and CDR2 are ENHRY and SYGVKD. The CDR3 consists of 15 residues.

This clonotype was seen a handful of times. This chain connects TRBV18 to TRBJ2-1; the match to TRBD1 covers 7 bases. Trimming took 4 bases from V and 8 from J; bases not matched to a gene: 5. The CDR3 extends over 13 amino acids. CDR1 KGHSH and CDR2 LQKENI come from the germline V gene. In nucleotides, the CDR3 is TGTGCCAGCTCACGAGAGACAGGGTATGAGCAGTTCTTC. It yields the protein CASSRETGYEQFF.

This clonotype was detected only a few times. The chain uses TRBV20-1 and TRBJ1-1, with D possibly TRBD1 on 5 matching bases. V shed 3 bases and J shed 0 bases, with 14 bases lying between them. Germline V gene sequence: CDR1 DFQATT, CDR2 SNEGSKA (reference sequence). CDR3 length equals 15 residues. The CDR3 reads CSASGGGKMNTEAFF. CDR3 DNA: TGCAGTGCTAGTGGCGGGGGGAAAATGAACACTGAAGCTTTCTTT.

This chain connects TRBV5-5 to TRBJ2-4, with D perhaps TRBD1 (6 bases). The CDR3 has 15 amino acids. Looked up from germline, CDR1 is SGHKS and CDR2 is YYEKEE (reference sequence). V shed 1 base and J shed 4 bases, with 12 bases lying between them. The CDR3 region is CASSLIRQGKNIQYF. For the CDR3, the DNA is TGTGCCAGCAGCTTGATACGGCAGGGGAAAAACATTCAGTACTTC.

This clonotype was detected only a few times. The CDR3 nucleotides read TGTGCCAGCAGCTTGGTTGGGGTTGAGTTCTTC. This sequence encodes CASSLVGVEFF. J is TRBJ2-1 and V is TRBV5-8; D not certain. The CDR3 is 11 residues long. Germline CDR1 SGHTS, CDR2 YDEGEE. Trimming stripped 0 bases from V and 14 bases from J, with 9 bases between.

V usage is TRBV4-1 and J usage is TRBJ2-4; 8 nucleotides align to TRBD1. Trimming at V came to 4 bases and at J to 13 bases, leaving 15 bases not matched to a gene. CDR3 length: 15 amino acids. In germline, CDR1 is MGHRA, CDR2 YSYEKL. Written as DNA, the CDR3 is TGCGCCAGCAGCCCATGGCCAGGGGGCGTATCTTGGCAGTACTTC. Its translation: CASSPWPGGVSWQYF.

The chain has TRBV12-3 or TRBV12-4 and TRBJ1-2; D gene uncertain. The V end lost 6 bases, the J end lost 8 bases, and 19 bases lay between the germline ends. The CDR3 has 14 residues. Here the CDR3 reads CASSSPLVTRGYTF. The CDR3 region has the DNA TGTGCCAGCAGCTCACCCTTGGTCACCCGGGGCTACACCTTC.

The genes are TRBV6-2 or TRBV6-3 and TRBJ1-1; perhaps TRBD1 as D (5 bases). V shed 0 bases and J shed 1 base, with 12 bases lying between them. This CDR3 spans 16 amino acids. CDR1 and CDR2 (germline): MNHEY, SVGEGT. The CDR3: CASSYSPGISNTEAFF. CDR3 in DNA: TGTGCCAGCAGTTACTCACCAGGGATATCGAACACTGAAGCTTTCTTT.

The table lists this clonotype with a few counts. The chain combines TRBV4-1 with TRBJ1-5, with D unresolved. Deletions cut 1 base from V and 0 bases from J, with 7 bases between. This CDR3 has 15 residues. The germline CDR1 and CDR2 sequences are MGHRA and YSYEKL. The CDR3 protein is CASSQVGYSNQPQHF. CDR3 DNA sequence: TGCGCCAGCAGCCAAGTAGGGTATAGCAATCAGCCCCAGCATTTT.

The V and J genes are TRBV2 and TRBJ2-1; D perhaps matches TRBD2 (7 bases). The V end was cut by 3 bases, the J end by 8 bases, with 17 bases between. Germline V gene data show CDR1 as SNHLY and CDR2 as FYNNEI. The CDR3 loop spans 15 amino acids. The CDR3 sequence: CASSDLGGGSDEQFF. CDR3 DNA sequence: TGTGCCAGCAGTGATTTAGGGGGAGGGTCGGATGAGCAGTTCTTC.

CDR3 nucleotides: TGTGCCAGCAGCTTAACGGGACTACCTAATGAGCAGTACTTC. Amino acid sequence: CASSLTGLPNEQYF. The chain uses TRBV7-8 and TRBJ2-7; 7 bases fit TRBD2. The junction had 8 bases not matched to a gene; V was cut back by 2 bases and J by 7 bases. The CDR3 consists of 14 residues. Germline V gene sequence: CDR1 SGHVS, CDR2 FQNEAQ.

The chain is built from TRBV20-1 and TRBJ2-7; a possible D gene is TRBD1 (5 bases). V was shortened by 4 bases and J by 2 bases, with 12 bases between the two germline ends. CDR3 length: 13 amino acids. The germline gives CDR1 DFQATT, CDR2 SNEGSKA (reference sequence). The CDR3 here is CSANRQLTYEQYF. Written as DNA, the CDR3 is TGCAGTGCTAATAGACAGCTTACCTACGAGCAGTACTTC.

V and J are TRBV29-1 and TRBJ2-1; weak D call: TRBD1 (5 bases). Looked up from germline, CDR1 is SQVTM and CDR2 is ANQGSEA. This CDR3 contains 14 residues. V was shortened by 4 bases and J by 10 bases, with 20 bases between the two germline ends. CDR3 bases: TGCAGCGTTGTGGGGCAGGATCTGCCCTACGAGCAGTTCTTC. It translates to CSVVGQDLPYEQFF.

This CDR3 reads CASSSRQDANDEQYF. CDR3 nucleotides: TGTGCCAGCAGCTCAAGACAGGACGCAAACGACGAGCAGTACTTC. The chain combines TRBV7-9 with TRBJ2-7; a weak D match, TRBD1 (6 bases). V gave up 4 bases and J gave up 5 bases, with 18 bases separating them. Germline CDR1 SEHNR, CDR2 FQNEAQ (reference sequence). The CDR3 totals 15 residues.

This clonotype was counted between two and nine times. The rearrangement joins TRBV27 to TRBJ1-4, with D hard to call. Germline CDR1 MNHEY, CDR2 SMNVEV (reference sequence). The CDR3 is 12 residues long. V gave up 4 bases and J gave up 6 bases, with 6 bases separating them. The CDR3 is CASSSVDEKLFF. For the CDR3, the DNA is TGTGCCAGCAGTTCGGTTGATGAAAAACTGTTTTTT.

In this sample, this clonotype turned up once. CDR3: CSAEPMNTEAFF. DNA for the CDR3: TGCAGTGCTGAGCCAATGAACACTGAAGCTTTCTTT. V is TRBV20-1 and J is TRBJ1-1; D gene ambiguous. The CDR3 is made up of 12 amino acids. V dropped 5 bases and J dropped 0 bases, with 7 bases sitting between them. CDR1 and CDR2 (germline): DFQATT, SNEGSKA (reference sequence).

This clonotype showed up just a few times. The chain employs TRBV10-1 and TRBJ2-3; 13 bases agree with TRBD2. This CDR3 has 16 residues. CDR1 is WNHNN, CDR2 SYGVQD, per germline (reference sequence). Unmatched junction bases numbered 5, after V lost 4 bases and J lost 4 bases. CDR3 bases: TGCGCCAGCAGTGGAACTAGCGGGGGGGACGCAGATACGCAGTATTTT. It specifies CASSGTSGGDADTQYF.

This rearrangement joins TRBV10-3 to TRBJ1-1; D remains ambiguous. The CDR3 totals 15 residues. V gave up 0 bases and J gave up 0 bases, with 8 bases separating them. Germline V lookup: CDR1 ENHRY, CDR2 SYGVKD. CDR3 sequence reads: CAISESTYLNTEAFF. As DNA, the CDR3 is TGTGCCATCAGTGAGTCCACCTACCTGAACACTGAAGCTTTCTTT.

This clonotype came up a few times. The chain recombines TRBV29-1 with TRBJ2-7; 7 bases are a match to TRBD2. V shed 7 bases and J 5 bases; nucleotides not matched to a gene: 11. The germline CDR1 and CDR2 sequences are SQVTM and ANQGSEA. This CDR3 contains 13 residues. CDR3 residues: CSASGGSRDEQYF. The CDR3 DNA sequence: TGCAGCGCCTCCGGGGGGAGTAGAGACGAGCAGTACTTC.

The chain is built from TRBV25-1 and TRBJ1-6, with D hard to call. Germline CDR1 is MGHDK and CDR2 is SYGVNS. CDR3 length equals 13 residues. V was pared by 3 bases and J by 6 bases, with 6 bases between. The CDR3 bases are TGTGCCAGCAGTGAGATTAGTAATTCACCCCTCCACTTT. Protein product: CASSEISNSPLHF.

The chain carries TRBV7-2 and TRBJ2-1, with D maybe TRBD1 (6 bases). The CDR3 has 12 amino acids. Germline lookup yields CDR1 SGHTA and CDR2 FQGNSA. V was cut by 4 bases and J by 9 bases, with 10 bases left in between. CDR3 bases: TGTGCCAGCAGCTACCTACAGGGTGAGCAGTTCTTC. The encoded protein is CASSYLQGEQFF.

This clonotype has a single count. The chain has TRBV20-1 and TRBJ2-3, with 8 bases lining up with TRBD2. Trimming at V came to 6 bases and at J to 6 bases, leaving 35 bases not matched to a gene. The CDR3 runs 22 residues. Germline V gene lookup returns CDR1 DFQATT and CDR2 SNEGSKA (reference sequence). Here the CDR3 DNA reads TGCAGTGCCAAATACACAGGCGGCGCTCCAGAGGGACCAGCGGGAGCGGTCGATACGCAGTATTTT. Translated, it gives CSAKYTGGAPEGPAGAVDTQYF.

This chain links TRBV27 with TRBJ2-1, with 12 bases matching TRBD1. The CDR3 contains 16 residues. With V trimmed by 5 bases and J by 9 bases, 11 bases remained unmatched. Germline V CDR1 and CDR2: MNHEY, SMNVEV (reference sequence). CDR3 coding DNA: TGTGCCAGCAGTCCCTCCGGGACAGGGGGCCGATTTGAGCAGTTCTTC. Protein product: CASSPSGTGGRFEQFF.

This clonotype was detected a few times. This sequence joins TRBV7-2 and TRBJ2-1, with D unresolved. V was pared by 8 bases and J by 8 bases, with 19 bases between. The CDR3 is made up of 14 amino acids. CDR1 SGHTA and CDR2 FQGNSA come from the germline V gene. CDR3 sequence: CASWRGPGADEQFF. CDR3 nucleotides: TGTGCCAGCTGGCGTGGCCCCGGAGCCGATGAGCAGTTCTTC.

This sequence joins TRBV15 and TRBJ2-5, with a possible D match to TRBD2 (5 bases). Germline V lookup: CDR1 LNHNV, CDR2 YYDKDF (reference sequence). This CDR3 has 13 amino acids. V lost 5 bases to trimming and J lost 9 bases, with 16 bases between them. The CDR3 protein is CATSELESGAQYF. The DNA for the CDR3 is TGTGCCACCAGCGAACTAGAATCCGGGGCCCAGTACTTC.

This clonotype was seen only a few times. This sequence joins TRBV20-1 and TRBJ2-5; TRBD2 matches at 14 bases. With the DNA end fitting TRBJ2-7 better, the J assignment may be wrong. This CDR3 is 18 amino acids long. Germline values: CDR1 DFQATT, CDR2 SNEGSKA (reference sequence). Here the CDR3 reads CSARRTGTSGSRAYEQYF. CDR3 nucleotides: TGCAGTGCTAGAAGAACCGGGACTAGCGGGAGTCGAGCTTACGAGCAGTACTTC.